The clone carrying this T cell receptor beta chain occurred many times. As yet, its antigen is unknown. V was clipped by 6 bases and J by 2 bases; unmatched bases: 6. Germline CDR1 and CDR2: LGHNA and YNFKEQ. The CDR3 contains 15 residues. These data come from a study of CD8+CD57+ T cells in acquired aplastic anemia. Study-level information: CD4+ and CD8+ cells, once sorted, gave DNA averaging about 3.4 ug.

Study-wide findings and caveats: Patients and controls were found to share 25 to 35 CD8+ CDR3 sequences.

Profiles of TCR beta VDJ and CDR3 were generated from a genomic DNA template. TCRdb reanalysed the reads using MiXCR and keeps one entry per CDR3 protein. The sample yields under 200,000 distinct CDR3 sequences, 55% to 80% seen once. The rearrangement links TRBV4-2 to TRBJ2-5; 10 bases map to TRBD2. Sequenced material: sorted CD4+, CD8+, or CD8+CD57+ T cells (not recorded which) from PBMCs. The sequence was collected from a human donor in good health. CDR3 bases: TGTGCCAGCAGAGCGCTAGCGGGAGCTCAAGAGACCCAGTACTTC. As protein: CASRALAGAQETQYF.